The 5 T cell receptor beta chains below were found in one sample sequenced in a study of cytomegalovirus exposure and HLA in healthy donors. Use of 60 Vbeta and 13 Jbeta primers characterized the PCR. The assay was immunoSEQ multiplex PCR, and TCRdb's table has in-frame clones only and misses some. The sample holds 55,000 to 80,000 clones, 65% to 75% seen once. Material: PBMCs. These receptor sequences come from a woman aged 25 to 45 in good health and CMV-seronegative.

The V call is TRBV28, the J call TRBJ2-7; 13 bases agree with TRBD2. J lost 2 bases, V lost 6 bases, and 7 bases had no gene match. The CDR3 sequence is 16 residues long. Germline V lookup: CDR1 MDHEN, CDR2 SYDVKM. The CDR3 DNA sequence: TGTGCCAGCAGGCCGGATACTAGCGGGAGGGCCTACGAGCAGTACTTC. This gives the protein CASRPDTSGRAYEQYF.

This chain uses TRBV11-3 with TRBJ2-2; TRBD1 agrees at 9 bases. J lost 5 bases, V lost 5 bases, and 6 bases had no gene match. The CDR3 covers 15 residues. Germline CDR1 reads SGHNT; CDR2 reads YENEEA. In DNA, the CDR3 is TGTGCCAGCAGCCCCCGACAGGGGGTGACCGGGGAGCTGTTTTTT. It codes for CASSPRQGVTGELFF.

The V and J genes are TRBV5-6 and TRBJ2-3, with TRBD2 matching over 7 bases. The CDR3 spans 14 residues. Germline V lookup: CDR1 SGHDT, CDR2 YYEEEE. Germline trimming cut 4 bases from V and 5 bases from J; bases unmatched to any gene: 7. CDR3 sequence reads: CASSPETGGDTQYF. In DNA form, the CDR3 reads TGTGCCAGCAGCCCCGAGACGGGGGGAGATACGCAGTATTTT.

The chain joins TRBV10-3 to TRBJ1-2, with TRBD1 identical over 7 bases. CDR1 is ENHRY, CDR2 SYGVKD, per germline. This CDR3 spans 13 amino acids. Trimming took 3 bases from V and 7 from J; bases not matched to a gene: 5. Here the CDR3 reads CAISEGTEGGYTF. The CDR3 nucleotides are TGTGCCATCAGTGAAGGGACAGAGGGTGGCTACACCTTC.

The chain uses TRBV15 and TRBJ1-5; no clear D gene. From germline, CDR1 is LNHNV and CDR2 YYDKDF (reference sequence). V was cut by 3 bases and J by 0 bases, with 9 bases left in between. The CDR3 has 15 residues. The CDR3 DNA reads TGTGCCACCAGCAGCCCGGGGAGTAGCAATCAGCCCCAGCATTTT. This translates into CATSSPGSSNQPQHF. Combining the CDR3 with reference TRBV15 and TRBJ1-5 gives the whole variable domain DAMVIQNPRYQVTQFGKPVTLSCSQTLNHNVMYWYQQKSSQAPKLLFHYYDKDFNNEADTPDNFQSRRPNTSFCFLDIRSPGLGDTAMYLCATSSPGSSNQPQHFGDGTRLSIL.